This T cell receptor beta chain stems from a study of T cells in Graves' hyperthyroidism and ophthalmopathy. The study's findings and limits: Most expanded thyroid clonotypes above 0.001 also appeared in blood.

Graves' hyperthyroidism is called stable when ophthalmopathy does not progress within 18 months. TCR beta CDR3 region amplification was performed from RNA transcripts. In the first-round RT-PCR of the TCR CDR3, the HTBI primer set was used. Using its own MiXCR run on the multiplex PCR reads, TCRdb lists one record per CDR3 protein. The data show approximately 330,000 distinct CDR3 sequences, around 20% seen once. Between the trimmed V and J ends, which lost 1 base and 8 bases, there was a span of 11 bases. CDR1 and CDR2 from the germline V gene are GTSNPN and SVGIG (reference sequence). CDR3 length: 12 residues. This clonotype came up many times. No antigen is known for it.

The specimen sequenced was blood. The clonotype was recovered from a woman aged 45-65 years with Graves' hyperthyroidism. The gene calls are TRBV30 and TRBJ1-2, with D uncertain. CDR3 bases: TGTGCCTGGAGTGCTGGCAGCGGGGGCTACACCTTC. It specifies CAWSAGSGGYTF.